Each of the 24 T cell receptor beta chains below was sequenced from the same sample in a study of T cells after somatic rescue of genetic block. Only in-frame clones appear in the TCRdb table, and some are missing; sequencing was by immunoSEQ multiplex PCR. The sample lists about 13,000 clones; 65% to 85% were seen once. Sequencing was done on a sample of peripheral blood mononuclear cells (PBMCs). These receptors came from a boy under 18.

This rearrangement joins TRBV2 to TRBJ1-2; 8 bases agree with TRBD1. The V and J ends lost 5 bases and 4 bases, in that order; junction bases with no gene match: 15. This CDR3 spans 17 amino acids. CDR1 is SNHLY, CDR2 FYNNEI, per germline. The CDR3 region is CASSFPPTGTGAYGYTF. CDR3 in DNA: TGTGCCAGCAGTTTCCCCCCCACCGGGACAGGAGCCTATGGCTACACCTTC. Filled out from reference TRBV2 and TRBJ1-2, the complete variable domain reads EPEVTQTPSHQVTQMGQEVILRCVPISNHLYFYWYRQILGQKVEFLVSFYNNEISEKSEIFDDQFSVERPDGSNFTLKIRSTKLEDSAMYFCASSFPPTGTGAYGYTFGSGTRLTVV.

This chain connects TRBV9 to TRBJ1-3; D might be TRBD1 (6 bases). This CDR3 spans 17 amino acids. CDR1 and CDR2 from the germline V gene are SGDLS and YYNGEE. V dropped 3 bases and J dropped 0 bases, with 16 bases sitting between them. CDR3 DNA: TGTGCCAGCAGCGCCCCTCAGACAGGCAACTCTGGAAACACCATATATTTT. Its protein is CASSAPQTGNSGNTIYF.

The gene calls are TRBV18 and TRBJ2-1, with 12 positions matching TRBD2. Unmatched junction bases numbered 5, after V lost 3 bases and J lost 5 bases. This CDR3 is built from 16 residues. Germline V CDR1 and CDR2: KGHSH, LQKENI. The CDR3 DNA sequence: TGTGCCAGCTCACCTCTCGGGACTAGCGGGCACAATGAGCAGTTCTTC. Amino acids: CASSPLGTSGHNEQFF.

In this sample, this clone turned up a few times. This chain joins TRBV12-5 and TRBJ2-1; D is undetermined. CDR3 length: 15 residues. V was pared by 3 bases and J by 4 bases, with 13 bases between. Germline V gene sequence: CDR1 LGHNT, CDR2 FRNRAP. The CDR3 DNA reads as TGTGCTAGTGGTTTAGGAGACATCGTTTACAATGAGCAGTTCTTC. Its protein is CASGLGDIVYNEQFF. Full variable domain (rest looked up from reference TRBV12-5 and TRBJ2-1): DARVTQTPRHKVTEMGQEVTMRCQPILGHNTVFWYRQTMMQGLELLAYFRNRAPLDDSGMPKDRFSAEMPDATLATLKIQPSEPRDSAVYFCASGLGDIVYNEQFFGPGTRLTVL.

The rearrangement links TRBV9 to TRBJ1-3; D unresolved. There are 14 residues in the CDR3. Germline CDR1 and CDR2: SGDLS and YYNGEE. The V end lost 3 bases, the J end lost 1 base, and 8 bases lay between the germline ends. CDR3 loop: CASSGGLSGNTIYF. In DNA form, the CDR3 reads TGTGCCAGCAGCGGGGGTCTTTCTGGAAACACCATATATTTT.

The chain recombines TRBV5-1 with TRBJ2-3; D may be TRBD1 (5 bases). V shed 0 bases and J shed 2 bases, with 13 bases lying between them. This CDR3 spans 16 amino acids. Germline CDR1 and CDR2: SGHRS and YFSETQ. The CDR3 DNA is TGCGCCAGCAGCTTGGCCTCTGGGGCGGTCACAGATACGCAGTATTTT. Encoded protein: CASSLASGAVTDTQYF.

V is TRBV19 and J is TRBJ2-7; 8 bases are a match to TRBD1. V lost 5 bases to trimming and J lost 5 bases; unmatched junction nucleotides: 8. The length of the CDR3 is 14 residues. Germline values: CDR1 LNHDA, CDR2 SQIVND (reference sequence). Written as DNA, the CDR3 is TGTGCCAGTAGTCCGCGACAGGGGAGCCACGAGCAGTACTTC. It yields the protein CASSPRQGSHEQYF. Full variable domain (remainder filled in from reference TRBV19 and TRBJ2-7): DGGITQSPKYLFRKEGQNVTLSCEQNLNHDAMYWYRQDPGQGLRLIYYSQIVNDFQKGDIAEGYSVSREKKESFPLTVTSAQKNPTAFYLCASSPRQGSHEQYFGPGTRLTVT.

This clone came up a few times. This sequence joins TRBV2 and TRBJ1-5; D not certain. V was cut by 3 bases and J by 4 bases, with 7 bases left in between. The CDR3 totals 13 residues. Germline CDR1 is SNHLY and CDR2 is FYNNEI. The CDR3 DNA reads TGTGCCAGCAGTGATGGAGCAAATCAGCCCCAGCATTTT. Translated, it gives CASSDGANQPQHF.

Only a few counts were recorded for this clone. The chain links TRBV2 to TRBJ1-6; tentatively, D is TRBD1 (5 bases). Trimming stripped 7 bases from V and 8 bases from J, with 18 bases between. This CDR3 region has 15 residues. The germline CDR1 and CDR2 sequences are SNHLY and FYNNEI. CDR3 in DNA: TGTGCCAGCACCGGGACCTACAAAAGGGATTCACCCCTCCACTTT. It specifies CASTGTYKRDSPLHF.

This clone was observed a handful of times. This rearrangement joins TRBV10-3 to TRBJ1-5; 9 bases agree with TRBD1. V was pared by 3 bases and J by 7 bases, with 10 bases of the junction left unmatched. The CDR3 is 16 residues long. Germline V lookup: CDR1 ENHRY, CDR2 SYGVKD. In DNA form, the CDR3 reads TGTGCCATCAGTGATATAGCGACAGGGGGTTCACAGCCCCAGCATTTT. It encodes CAISDIATGGSQPQHF.

This clone was seen only a few times. V usage is TRBV7-4 and J usage is TRBJ2-2, with 9 bases identical to TRBD1. The CDR3 sequence is 17 residues long. The V and J ends lost 0 bases and 9 bases, in that order; junction bases with no gene match: 11. Germline lookup yields CDR1 SGHVT and CDR2 SQSDAQ. The CDR3 is CASSLAIPGQGARELFF. CDR3 sequence (DNA): TGTGCCAGCAGCTTAGCCATTCCGGGACAGGGTGCCCGGGAGCTGTTTTTT.

The chain employs TRBV5-6 and TRBJ1-3, with D possibly TRBD1 on 5 matching bases. The V end was cut by 4 bases, the J end by 0 bases, with 8 bases between. Per the germline V gene, CDR1 is SGHDT and CDR2 is YYEEEE. The length of the CDR3 is 14 residues. The CDR3 protein is CASSRDGSGNTIYF. For the CDR3, the DNA is TGTGCCAGCAGCCGGGACGGCTCTGGAAACACCATATATTTT.

The V gene is TRBV18, the J gene TRBJ2-2, with D uncertain. Trimming left V 3 bases short and J 8 bases short, with 13 bases between. CDR3 length: 14 amino acids. Germline loops: CDR1 KGHSH, CDR2 LQKENI. The CDR3: CASSPTSPSGELFF. The CDR3 coding sequence is TGTGCCAGCTCACCCACTTCCCCTAGTGGGGAGCTGTTTTTT.

This clone was counted a single time. The chain couples TRBV15 to TRBJ2-7; 9 bases agree with TRBD1. The CDR3 has 19 residues. The V gene's germline CDR1 is LNHNV and CDR2 YYDKDF (reference sequence). The ends lost 0 bases at V and 1 base at J; junction bases unmatched: 13. The CDR3 spells CATSRDTPFPGQGSYEQYF. The DNA of the CDR3 is TGTGCCACCAGCAGAGATACTCCCTTCCCGGGACAGGGATCCTACGAGCAGTACTTC.

The rearrangement joins TRBV2 to TRBJ2-3, with 13 positions matching TRBD2. The CDR3 has 16 amino acids. J lost 7 bases, V lost 3 bases, and 7 bases had no gene match. CDR1 and CDR2 from the germline V gene are SNHLY and FYNNEI. The CDR3 sequence: CASSDPTSGRTNTQYF. CDR3 nucleotides: TGTGCCAGCAGTGACCCGACTAGCGGGAGGACCAATACGCAGTATTTT.

This chain connects TRBV19 to TRBJ2-7; D may correspond to TRBD1 or TRBD2 (7 bases each). The CDR3 consists of 14 residues. Germline V gene lookup returns CDR1 LNHDA and CDR2 SQIVND (reference sequence). Trimming shortened V by 6 bases and J by 4 bases, and 16 bases separated the two germline ends. CDR3 in DNA: TGTGCCAGTAGCCCAGGGGGGGGATCGTACGAGCAGTACTTC. It encodes CASSPGGGSYEQYF.

The chain joins TRBV14 to TRBJ1-6, with 7 bases matching TRBD1. The ends lost 0 bases at V and 9 bases at J; junction bases unmatched: 5. Germline V lookup: CDR1 SGHDN, CDR2 FVKESK. The CDR3 is made up of 15 amino acids. CDR3 region: CASSQDHRGRSPLHF. The DNA of the CDR3 is TGTGCCAGCAGCCAAGATCACAGGGGCCGTTCACCCCTCCACTTT.

This clone has only one observation. J is TRBJ2-7 and V is TRBV10-3; possibly TRBD1 for D (6 bases). CDR1 is ENHRY and CDR2 is SYGVKD in the germline V gene. CDR3 length: 12 residues. The V end was cut by 8 bases, the J end by 2 bases, with 10 bases between. The CDR3 nucleotides read TGTGCCATCGCGGACAGTCCCTACGAGCAGTACTTC. This gives the protein CAIADSPYEQYF.

The chain carries TRBV10-2 and TRBJ1-4; a weak D match, TRBD1 (6 bases). The CDR3 totals 15 residues. From germline, CDR1 is WSHSY and CDR2 SAAADI. Deletions cut 0 bases from V and 7 bases from J, with 12 bases between. The CDR3 DNA follows: TGCGCCAGCAGTGAGTCAATGGGGGCGGGTGAAAAACTGTTTTTT. It translates to CASSESMGAGEKLFF.

This chain links TRBV5-1 with TRBJ1-5; D is undetermined. Germline V lookup: CDR1 SGHRS, CDR2 YFSETQ. Trimming left V 5 bases short and J 5 bases short, with 8 bases between. The CDR3 spans 12 residues. CDR3 sequence (DNA): TGCGCCAGCAGGGCGGCGGATCAGCCCCAGCATTTT. Its translation: CASRAADQPQHF. Full variable domain (missing parts from reference TRBV5-1 and TRBJ1-5): KAGVTQTPRYLIKTRGQQVTLSCSPISGHRSVSWYQQTPGQGLQFLFEYFSETQRNKGNFPGRFSGRQFSNSRSEMNVSTLELGDSALYLCASRAADQPQHFGDGTRLSIL.

A few counts support this clone. V gene TRBV5-1 combines with J gene TRBJ2-5, with 9 bases that match TRBD1. The CDR3 covers 14 residues. In germline, CDR1 is SGHRS, CDR2 YFSETQ. V shed 1 base and J 6 bases; nucleotides not matched to a gene: 4. Here the CDR3 DNA reads TGCGCCAGCAGCTTGTTGGGACAGGGTCAGACCCAGTACTTC. It yields the protein CASSLLGQGQTQYF.

This clone showed up just a few times. This rearrangement joins TRBV5-1 to TRBJ2-5; the D is unclear. The CDR3 consists of 11 residues. CDR1 is SGHRS and CDR2 is YFSETQ in the germline V gene. V lost 4 bases, J lost 5 bases, and 6 bases lay in between. The CDR3 sequence is CASSLKETQYF. Here the CDR3 DNA reads TGCGCCAGCAGCCTTAAGGAGACCCAGTACTTC.

The CDR3 protein is CASSFEGRKNSPLHF. In DNA form, the CDR3 reads TGTGCCAGCAGTTTTGAGGGGAGGAAAAATTCACCCCTCCACTTT. The V call is TRBV28, the J call TRBJ1-6; D might be TRBD1 (5 bases). This CDR3 has 15 amino acids. V lost 3 bases to trimming and J lost 7 bases, with 13 bases between them. Germline CDR1 and CDR2: MDHEN and SYDVKM.

This clone came up a few times. The rearrangement links TRBV19 to TRBJ1-5; possibly TRBD1 for D (6 bases). CDR3 length equals 16 residues. Trimming took 2 bases from V and 2 from J, leaving 13 bases between them. CDR1 and CDR2 from the germline V gene are LNHDA and SQIVND (reference sequence). The CDR3 spells CASSITGTSGNQPQHF. The DNA of the CDR3 is TGTGCCAGTAGTATAACAGGGACGTCGGGCAATCAGCCCCAGCATTTT.